Listed below are T cell receptor beta chains from one sample, sequenced in a study of blood T cell repertoires in COVID-19. TCRdb's table, derived via immunoSEQ multiplex PCR, lists solely in-frame clones and lacks some. The sample yields about 160,000 clones, approximately 92% seen once. The sequenced sample consisted of peripheral blood. All receptors derive from a man younger than 40 with COVID-19, enrolled during active disease. Both conserved end residues are part of each CDR3. Each record gives: clone size, V gene, D gene, J gene, CDR3 DNA, CDR3 protein. The D gene is left open where the match is weak. Not every row has a clone size; where given, it reads once, few, many or a size class.

.,TRBV19,.,TRBJ1-2,TGTGCCAGTAGTCTCGACCCGGGACATTTGGGGCTTGCTGTCTTCTTC,CASSLDPGHLGLAVFF
.,TRBV15,.,TRBJ2-5,TGTGCCACCAGCAGAGGTGGGGGGGCTCTGTTCTTAGGGACCCAGTACTTC,CATSRGGGALFLGTQYF
.,TRBV21-1,.,TRBJ2-5,TGTGCCAGCAGCAAAGCTCCGACTAGCGGGGAGGTACAAGAGACCCAGTACTTC,CASSKAPTSGEVQETQYF
.,TRBV19,.,TRBJ1-5,TGTGCCAGTAGATGGGGGGACCTTAATCAGCCCCAGCATTTT,CASRWGDLNQPQHF
.,TRBV10-3,.,TRBJ2-1,TGTGCCATCAAACCTACTGGGGCAGGAGTTTACAATGAGCAGTTCTTC,CAIKPTGAGVYNEQFF
.,TRBV12-3/TRBV12-4,.,TRBJ1-1,TGTGCCAGCAGTTTCTCCGCTGAAGCTTTCTTT,CASSFSAEAFF
.,TRBV5-6,.,TRBJ2-5,TGTGCCAGCAGCGGCTATGGCACAGAAGAGACCCAGTACTTC,CASSGYGTEETQYF
.,TRBV28,TRBD2,TRBJ2-7,TGTGCCAGCACCGGGACTAGCGGCTCCCTGTACGAGCAGTACTTC,CASTGTSGSLYEQYF
medium-sized,TRBV7-9,.,TRBJ2-3,TGTGCCAGCAGTCTTAGAGGGCGGGGGCCCACACTACCAGATACGCAGTATTTT,CASSLRGRGPTLPDTQYF
.,TRBV29-1,.,TRBJ1-2,TGCAGCGCCGGGGGGGTACATAACTATGGCTACACCTTC,CSAGGVHNYGYTF
.,TRBV12-3/TRBV12-4,.,TRBJ1-1,TGTGCCAGCAGTTTACCGGGTATTACTGAAGCTTTCTTT,CASSLPGITEAFF
.,TRBV4-3,.,TRBJ1-3,TGCGCCAGCAGCCAAGATCGGAGGGGCTCTGGAAACACCATATATTTT,CASSQDRRGSGNTIYF
.,TRBV27,TRBD1,TRBJ1-2,TGTGCCAGCAGTTTATGGGACAGGGGAAGTGGCTACACCTTC,CASSLWDRGSGYTF
.,TRBV7-8,.,TRBJ2-5,TGTGCCAGCAGAAACACCGGGACACCCCAAGAGACCCAGTACTTC,CASRNTGTPQETQYF
.,TRBV5-6,.,TRBJ1-1,TGTGCCAGCAGCTTCAGGGGTGAAGCTTTCTTT,CASSFRGEAFF
.,TRBV25-1,.,TRBJ2-7,TGTGCCAGCAGTGAATTGGTTGGCCAACGAGGCGAGCAGTACTTC,CASSELVGQRGEQYF
.,TRBV5-1,.,TRBJ1-2,TGCGCCAGCAGCCCGGCCGGAGGGACCTTTGGAGGCTACACCTTC,CASSPAGGTFGGYTF
once,TRBV2,TRBD2,TRBJ2-1,TGTGCCAGCAGCCCAACTAGCGGGGGGGCCCTCTACAATGAGCAGTTCTTC,CASSPTSGGALYNEQFF
once,TRBV7-3,.,TRBJ1-1,TGTGCCAGCAGCCTCACATGGACTGCTGAAGCTTTCTTT,CASSLTWTAEAFF
.,TRBV12-5,.,TRBJ2-1,TGTGCTAGTGGCACGGGTATCTACAATGAGCAGTTCTTC,CASGTGIYNEQFF
.,TRBV7-9,TRBD1,TRBJ1-6,TGTGCCAGCAGCCCCGGACAGGGAGGGCTTTCACCCCTCCACTTT,CASSPGQGGLSPLHF
.,TRBV28,TRBD2,TRBJ2-1,TGTGCCAGCAGTTCACCTAGCGGGAGGGCCAGGAATGAGCAGTTCTTC,CASSSPSGRARNEQFF
few,TRBV20-1,.,TRBJ1-1,TGCAGTGCTAGTAACGGGTTCATGAACACTGAAGCTTTCTTT,CSASNGFMNTEAFF
.,TRBV11-1,.,TRBJ1-2,TGTGCCAGCACCGCGGGCTATACTAACTATGGCTACACCTTC,CASTAGYTNYGYTF
.,TRBV4-1,.,TRBJ2-7,TGCGCCAGCAGCCAAACCAACACGCGGGGATACGAGCAGTACTTC,CASSQTNTRGYEQYF
.,TRBV9,TRBD1,TRBJ1-5,TGTGCCAGCAGCGGGGGACAGATTTATCAGCCCCAGCATTTT,CASSGGQIYQPQHF
once,TRBV27,TRBD1,TRBJ1-2,TGTGCCAGCCACAGGGGGCGGGGGATTAACTATGGCTACACCTTC,CASHRGRGINYGYTF
.,TRBV5-1,.,TRBJ2-7,TGCGCCAGCAGCTTGTTGGGGGGTACCTCCTACGAGCAGTACTTC,CASSLLGGTSYEQYF
.,TRBV20-1,TRBD1,TRBJ1-1,TGCAGTGCTAGTACCTCCGGGACAGGGGAACCTGAAGCTTTCTTT,CSASTSGTGEPEAFF
.,TRBV6-5,.,TRBJ2-1,TGTGCCAGCAGCTGGCTAGGGGGGGACAATGAGCAGTTCTTC,CASSWLGGDNEQFF
.,TRBV3-1/TRBV3-2,.,TRBJ2-7,TGTGCCAGCAGCCCCCTTACAGGGAGCACCTACGAGCAGTACTTC,CASSPLTGSTYEQYF
.,TRBV7-7,TRBD1,TRBJ2-7,TGTGCCAGCAGCCCGCAAGGGACAGGGAGCGAGCAGTACTTC,CASSPQGTGSEQYF
.,TRBV20-1,TRBD1,TRBJ1-1,TGCAGTGCTAGTACAGGGGTATCCGGCACTGAAGCTTTCTTT,CSASTGVSGTEAFF
.,TRBV7-8,.,TRBJ2-7,TGTGCCAGTGATCCGGGACAAAACTACGAGCAGTACTTC,CASDPGQNYEQYF
.,TRBV5-4,.,TRBJ2-1,TGTGCCAGCAGCTCCGGGACTTCCATATCCAGAACCTACAATGAGCAGTTCTTC,CASSSGTSISRTYNEQFF
.,TRBV28,TRBD1,TRBJ1-2,TGTGCCAGCAGCCTGGGACAGGGTTATGGCTACACCTTC,CASSLGQGYGYTF
.,TRBV7-9,.,TRBJ2-7,TGTGCCAGCAGCACTACAGGGTCCTACGAGCAGTACTTC,CASSTTGSYEQYF
.,TRBV6-5,.,TRBJ1-5,TGTGCCAGCAGCCTCGACTGGGAGGGCAATCAGCCCCAGCATTTT,CASSLDWEGNQPQHF
once,TRBV28,.,TRBJ1-1,TGTGCCAGCAGCCAAATCCCACAAAACACTGAAGCTTTCTTT,CASSQIPQNTEAFF
.,TRBV5-1,.,TRBJ2-5,TGCGCCAGCAGCTTGGGGCCAGGCCTTCAAGAGACCCAGTACTTC,CASSLGPGLQETQYF
.,TRBV18,TRBD1,TRBJ2-7,TGTGCCAGCTCACCAAGCTCCGGGACAGGGGATTCGCAGCAGTACTTC,CASSPSSGTGDSQQYF
.,TRBV7-2,TRBD1,TRBJ1-4,TGTGCCAGCAGCTTAGGGGGACCGGGACAGGGGGCTGAAAAACTGTTTTTT,CASSLGGPGQGAEKLFF